The 19 T cell receptor beta chains presented below share a single source sample, sequenced in a study of T-cell reconstitution after alpha-beta-depleted transplantation in children. As it was prepared, the TCRbeta library received unique molecular identifiers. TCRdb analysed the PCR reads with MiXCR anew, one entry per CDR3 protein. This sample carries 81,000 or so distinct CDR3 sequences, about 14% of them seen once, and the ten largest clones take around 19%. Sequences were derived from PBMCs, mostly from graft donor cells, sampled 180 days after TCRalphabeta/CD19-depleted stem cell transplant. The receptors originated from a male patient aged 2-15 years who had a stem cell transplant for acute lymphoblastic leukemia, so the T cells may come from the graft donor.

This clonotype was seen only a few times. This rearrangement joins TRBV20-1 to TRBJ2-5; TRBD2 matches at 7 bases. The CDR3 spans 12 residues. CDR1 is DFQATT, CDR2 SNEGSKA, per germline (reference sequence). J lost 5 bases, V lost 5 bases, and 5 bases had no gene match. CDR3 residues: CSARDYLETQYF. The DNA for the CDR3 is TGCAGTGCTCGGGACTACCTCGAGACCCAGTACTTC.

This clonotype was seen only a few times. The gene calls are TRBV7-2 and TRBJ2-2; no definite D call. Trimming took 1 base from V and 9 from J, leaving 15 bases between them. This CDR3 spans 15 amino acids. Germline values: CDR1 SGHTA, CDR2 FQGNSA. In DNA form, the CDR3 reads TGTGCCAGCAGCTTAGTTGGTTCGGTGGCCCGGGAGCTGTTTTTT. Translation gives CASSLVGSVARELFF.

About this clonotype: This may be a read error, as it is one base from a much larger clone. V and J are TRBV7-2 and TRBJ2-3; TRBD1 agrees at 7 bases. The CDR3 is 13 residues long. Germline values: CDR1 SGHTA, CDR2 FQGNSA. Trimming removed 2 bases from V and 5 bases from J; junction bases left unmatched: 1. The CDR3 spells CASSLPGGDTQYF. Here the CDR3 DNA reads TGTGCCAGCAGCTTACCAGGGGGAGATACGCAGTATTTT.

There are a few counts of this clonotype. The chain uses TRBV20-1 and TRBJ2-1, with D unresolved. V lost 0 bases, J lost 4 bases, and 16 bases lay in between. The CDR3 is made up of 16 amino acids. CDR1 is DFQATT and CDR2 is SNEGSKA in the germline V gene (reference sequence). CDR3 amino acids: CSARDPAPQYYNEQFF. The CDR3 coding sequence is TGCAGTGCTAGAGACCCCGCCCCCCAATATTACAATGAGCAGTTCTTC.

This clonotype was seen only a few times. The CDR3, as DNA: TGTGCCAGCAGTGACCAACGCCGACAGGGTATCCAAGAGACCCAGTACTTC. Amino acids: CASSDQRRQGIQETQYF. The chain combines TRBV25-1 with TRBJ2-5; TRBD1 matches at 7 bases. The CDR3 is made up of 17 amino acids. Germline V gene sequence: CDR1 MGHDK, CDR2 SYGVNS. Trimming took 3 bases from V and 1 from J; bases not matched to a gene: 11. Variable domain in full (rest from reference TRBV25-1 and TRBJ2-5): EADIYQTPRYLVIGTGKKITLECSQTMGHDKMYWYQQDPGMELHLIHYSYGVNSTEKGDLSSESTVSRIRTEHFPLTLESARPSHTSQYLCASSDQRRQGIQETQYFGPGTRLLVL.

In this sample, this clonotype turned up many times. J is TRBJ2-7 and V is TRBV20-1; D gene uncertain. Germline values: CDR1 DFQATT, CDR2 SNEGSKA (reference sequence). This CDR3 has 15 amino acids. The V gene lost 0 bases and the J gene lost 2 bases, with 14 bases spanning the gap. The CDR3, as DNA: TGCAGTGCTAGAGATCCCGGGCCCTCTACCTACGAGCAGTACTTC. It specifies CSARDPGPSTYEQYF.

V is TRBV20-1 and J is TRBJ1-1; 8 nucleotides agree with TRBD1. Germline lookup yields CDR1 DFQATT and CDR2 SNEGSKA (reference sequence). The CDR3 extends over 15 amino acids. V shed 3 bases and J 10 bases; nucleotides not matched to a gene: 16. The chain's CDR3 is CSARARTGYRSSAFF. CDR3 bases: TGCAGTGCTAGGGCTAGGACAGGGTATAGGTCATCAGCTTTCTTT.

The rearrangement links TRBV28 to TRBJ2-3; 7 nucleotides agree with TRBD1. Germline V gene sequence: CDR1 MDHEN, CDR2 SYDVKM. The CDR3 is 18 amino acids. Trimming at V came to 2 bases and at J to 5 bases, leaving 16 bases not matched to a gene. The CDR3, as DNA: TGTGCCAGCAGTTTAGTATGGTCCCAGACAGGGTCTCAAGATACGCAGTATTTT. Translating gives CASSLVWSQTGSQDTQYF.

This clonotype was detected only a few times. This chain uses TRBV20-1 with TRBJ1-3; 10 positions agree with TRBD1. Germline CDR1 is DFQATT and CDR2 is SNEGSKA (reference sequence). The J segment lost 4 bases and the V segment lost 5 bases, leaving 8 bases of the junction unmatched. The length of the CDR3 is 15 residues. CDR3 sequence: CSALSGQGSGNTIYF. Written as DNA, the CDR3 is TGCAGTGCTCTCTCGGGACAGGGGTCGGGAAACACCATATATTTT.

This clonotype was counted many times. V is TRBV9 and J is TRBJ1-1; D unclear. The CDR3 runs 14 residues. Germline V gene sequence: CDR1 SGDLS, CDR2 YYNGEE. Trimming took 0 bases from V and 1 from J, leaving 7 bases between them. The CDR3 is CASSVGPSNTEAFF. The CDR3 DNA follows: TGTGCCAGCAGCGTAGGACCGTCGAACACTGAAGCTTTCTTT.

This clonotype appeared a few times. The rearrangement uses TRBV20-1 and TRBJ2-3, with D perhaps TRBD2 (6 bases). Germline loops: CDR1 DFQATT, CDR2 SNEGSKA (reference sequence). Trimming shortened V by 3 bases and J by 2 bases, and 15 bases separated the two germline ends. The CDR3 length is 15 residues. The CDR3 here is CSAREWAGTTDTQYF. The CDR3 DNA follows: TGCAGTGCTAGGGAGTGGGCGGGGACCACAGATACGCAGTATTTT.

This clonotype was detected once. The chain employs TRBV30 and TRBJ2-3; D unclear. The germline gives CDR1 GTSNPN, CDR2 SVGIG (reference sequence). V lost 0 bases and J lost 2, with 9 bases in between. This CDR3 is 14 amino acids long. The CDR3 loop reads CAWSVHGSTDTQYF. DNA for the CDR3: TGTGCCTGGAGTGTACACGGTTCCACAGATACGCAGTATTTT.

The genes are TRBV5-4 and TRBJ2-5; D is possibly TRBD2 (6 bases). The CDR3 contains 13 residues. The V and J ends lost 2 bases and 4 bases respectively, with 9 bases between them. Per the germline V gene, CDR1 is SGHNT and CDR2 is YYREEE (reference sequence). The CDR3 DNA reads as TGTGCCAGCAGCTTAAGCGGGTCAGAGACCCAGTACTTC. Amino acids: CASSLSGSETQYF.

This clonotype appeared a few times. V is TRBV5-1 and J is TRBJ2-7; tentatively, D is TRBD1 (5 bases). V was shortened by 5 bases and J by 2 bases, with 14 bases between the two germline ends. Germline values: CDR1 SGHRS, CDR2 YFSETQ. The CDR3 is 14 amino acids. The CDR3 region is CASRGEKNPYEQYF. CDR3 DNA: TGCGCCAGCAGAGGGGAAAAAAACCCCTACGAGCAGTACTTC.

This clonotype showed up just a few times. The gene calls are TRBV7-8 and TRBJ2-2, with 7 positions matching TRBD2. Germline CDR1 is SGHVS and CDR2 is FQNEAQ. Trimming at V came to 8 bases and at J to 4 bases, leaving 10 bases not matched to a gene. The CDR3 length is 15 residues. The CDR3 DNA is TGTGCCAGCGGGAGGGCCCGATCGAGCACCGGGGAGCTGTTTTTT. It codes for CASGRARSSTGELFF. The full variable domain, rest sourced from reference TRBV7-8 and TRBJ2-2, is GAGVSQSPRYKVAKRGQDVALRCDPISGHVSLFWYQQALGQGPEFLTYFQNEAQLDKSGLPSDRFFAERPEGSVSTLKIQRTQQEDSAVYLCASGRARSSTGELFFGEGSRLTVL.

This clonotype was found many times. DNA of the CDR3: TGTGCCAGCTCGGACCGTCGACTAGCGGGGGTTACGGGCAATGAGCAGTTCTTC. This sequence encodes CASSDRRLAGVTGNEQFF. This chain connects TRBV18 to TRBJ2-1, with 12 bases aligning to TRBD2. Germline CDR1 reads KGHSH; CDR2 reads LQKENI. This CDR3 contains 18 residues. V shed 6 bases and J 6 bases; nucleotides not matched to a gene: 15. Combining the CDR3 with reference TRBV18 and TRBJ2-1 gives the whole variable domain NAGVMQNPRHLVRRRGQEARLRCSPMKGHSHVYWYRQLPEEGLKFMVYLQKENIIDESGMPKERFSAEFPKEGPSILRIQQVVRGDSAAYFCASSDRRLAGVTGNEQFFGPGTRLTVL.

V usage is TRBV20-1 and J usage is TRBJ2-5, with 11 nucleotides matching TRBD1. The junction had 23 bases not matched to a gene; V was cut back by 6 bases and J by 5 bases. The CDR3 runs to 19 residues. Germline V gives CDR1 DFQATT, CDR2 SNEGSKA (reference sequence). The DNA for the CDR3 is TGCAGTGCCAAGAGCACAAATTGGGGGACAGGGGGACTCGTGGAGACCCAGTACTTC. It encodes CSAKSTNWGTGGLVETQYF.

As to this clonotype: Sequence at one end of the junction differs from germline and may be a read error. The chain joins TRBV7-8 to TRBJ2-1, with D possibly TRBD2 on 5 matching bases. This CDR3 region has 14 residues. Germline V gives CDR1 SGHVS, CDR2 FQNEAQ. CDR3: CASSFTPTGNAQFF. The DNA of the CDR3 is TGTGCCAGCAGTTTTACACCGACCGGGAATGCGCAGTTCTTC.

A few counts support this clonotype. The rearrangement links TRBV6-2 or TRBV6-3 to TRBJ2-7; D gene unclear. Germline CDR1 and CDR2: MNHEY and SVGEGT. This CDR3 comprises 14 residues. Trimming stripped 2 bases from V and 7 bases from J, with 15 bases between. For the CDR3, the DNA is TGTGCCAGCAGTTACCGGGCATCCCTGGGTGAGCAGTACTTC. This codes for CASSYRASLGEQYF.